This T cell receptor (beta chain) was retrieved from a study of cytomegalovirus exposure and HLA in healthy donors (dated by TCRdb to about 2017). Notes on the research overall: An earlier analysis of several hundred of the donors reported approximately 270 Gb of sequence data and around 120 million unique TCR beta sequences from about 200 million T cells. The T cell repertoires of roughly 660 subjects were profiled by immunosequencing and related to cytomegalovirus serostatus. Of the roughly 400 genotyped donors, 65% to 90% were placed in the genetic ancestry cluster associated with self-reported Caucasian donors. A later genetic analysis used genome-wide SNP genotypes for about 60% of the roughly 700 donors, treating that subset as a discovery cohort. The aim of the study was to test whether cataloging public T cell receptors could identify signatures of past pathogen exposure. The study combined high-throughput TCR immunosequencing, statistical association of individual TCRs with disease status, and machine learning to predict cytomegalovirus infection status. Besides the first cohort of approximately 670 subjects, a separate validation cohort made up of over a hundred different subjects was used. The number of donors typed differed by locus, with 629-630 for A, B, C, DRB1 and DQB1, around 500 for DQA1, approximately 580 for DPA1, and around 430 for DPB1. Rather than using new phenotypic data, the later analysis identified candidate immune exposures from TCR beta sequences and from how often those sequences occurred across donors. Among 350 to 400 genotyped donors of the cohort, an average of around 240,000 unique TCR beta nucleotide sequences were sequenced per donor, around 18% of them non-productive. Roughly 5 DR-DQ haplotypes were handled as single units for association and clustering, since linkage in the cohort was strong. In a later analysis, previously published TCR beta repertoires from 550 to 700 donors were re-analyzed and high-resolution HLA genotyping was added so that TCR occurrence patterns could be studied. An early release covering some 640 HLA-typed donors comprised roughly 300 gigabases of sequencing data and approximately 85 million unique TCR sequences. All discovery cohort repertoires had been generated using a single sequencing platform. Donor age, sex, ethnicity and CMV serostatus were collected together with the repertoire data. Both class I and class II loci were covered by HLA typing, at four-digit resolution. An earlier analysis of 587 of the donors used high-throughput TCR beta sequencing to judge whether each TCR beta V gene segment behaved as functional or pseudogenic.

What the work shows at the level of the full study, not this receptor alone: Because some donors lacked HLA typing at each locus, the association tests relied only on the typed subset. Compared with the roughly 700-donor mean, donors in an Asian-associated ancestry cluster had fewer N-insertions in productive TCRs, according to a later genetic analysis. Presence/absence analyses assumed roughly uniform sequencing depth across donors, an assumption that may not hold. The sequencing pipeline was judged likely to have produced a cluster of highly shared sequence variants as a technical artifact. Most CMV-associated TCR beta chains appeared to be HLA-restricted in a later analysis, and the HLA associations seemed to be driven largely by CMV exposure. Assigning TCR associations to individual alleles was difficult when HLA alleles, especially DR and DQ, strongly co-occurred. While some public TCRs were present in many individuals, most TCR sequences turned up only very rarely across donors. The classifier was reported to diagnose cytomegalovirus status with high specificity and sensitivity in both the original cohort and the validation cohort. A further reported finding was that TCR beta sequences accurately predicted the HLA-A and HLA-B alleles for most subjects in the first cohort. CMV serostatus was the only immune exposure information available for the cohort. Three of the identified cytomegalovirus-associated TCR beta chains were confirmed in vitro to be specific for cytomegalovirus antigens. In a later analysis, HLA-associated TCR beta chains showed more clonal expansion and lower generation probabilities than non-associated chains that were equally common. The authors suggested that the approach could potentially be extended to other disease states and immunological phenotypes. This cohort had only TCR beta chains sequenced, and the lack of alpha or paired-chain data limited which features could be detected. In a later analysis, several top co-occurrence clusters were reported to appear linked to parvovirus B19, influenza, CMV and Epstein-Barr virus. Because counts were too low, roughly 18 rarely observed V segments, including chromosome 9 orphons, were left out of the earlier analysis of 500 to 750 of the donors. A later analysis found that TCR association rates varied across HLA loci, with DRB1 alleles showing the most associated TCRs and HLA-C alleles the fewest. A total of roughly 160 TCR beta chains were listed by the study as associated with cytomegalovirus. Broadly in line with IMGT annotations, most TCR beta V segments showed up in productive rearrangements about 87% or about 30% of the time in an earlier analysis of several hundred of the donors. V-gene and J-gene trimming of TCR beta chains was associated with a missense DCLRE1C variant in a later genetic analysis, and the association was replicated in an independent cohort. Linkage disequilibrium might explain the correlated functional status among segregating V segments, but an unknown experimental factor could not be excluded. At a false discovery rate of 0.05, a later analysis linked 16,000 or so TCR beta sequences to specific HLA alleles.

The library was made by the immunoSEQ multiplex PCR assay. For the multiplex PCR, a mixture combining 60 forward primers for TCR Vbeta segments and 13 reverse primers for TCR Jbeta segments was used. A multiplex PCR assay on genomic DNA amplified the CDR3 region of rearranged TCR beta genes. On the Illumina HiSeq System, the amplified TCR beta libraries were sequenced as 87-base-pair reads. The original methods were these. A later analysis tallied approximately 87 million unique TCR beta chains across the 640 or so repertoires, and about 10 million of those chains were shared by two or more donors. Raw reads were error-corrected and collapsed into unique sequences by a nearest-neighbor algorithm in which closely related sequences were merged to remove PCR and sequencing errors. Alignment of CDR3 sequences to IMGT reference sequences was used to assign V, D and J gene segments. For a sequence to be retained, a match of at least six nucleotides was required to both a V gene segment and a J gene segment. A rearrangement was called productive if the CDR3 had no stop codons and remained in frame with V and J, and every other rearrangement was called non-productive. CDR3 was defined according to IMGT convention as the region running from the second conserved V-encoded cysteine to the conserved J-encoded phenylalanine. The earlier analysis of more than 450 of the donors excluded sequences that lacked an unambiguous match to a single V gene segment. An earlier analysis of 587 of the donors classified V segments as functional when productive rearrangements were above 56.7% and as segregating when the standard deviation between donors was above 5%. A statistical classification framework was developed to diagnose cytomegalovirus status using the catalog of TCR beta chain sequences. In a later analysis, TCR nucleotide sequences were compared against IMGT/GENE-DB human TR gene sequences so that V and J genes could be assigned. A later analysis assigned CDR3 sequences and most-parsimonious VDJ recombination scenarios with the TCRdist pipeline. In a later analysis, each TCR beta chain was defined by its CDR3 amino acid sequence together with its V-gene family, and reads lacking a unique V-gene family were excluded. To address suspected cross-contamination and a sequencing artifact, a later analysis removed approximately 590 highly shared, low-generation-probability nucleotide sequences. In a later analysis, a clonal expansion index for each public chain was calculated from normalized within-repertoire ranks of inferred template counts. In a later analysis, generation probabilities were computed with a VDJ recombination model fitted to out-of-frame rearrangements, and the resulting probabilities were checked against IGoR. A later analysis scored TCR-TCR, TCR-HLA and TCR-CMV co-occurrence with hypergeometric tests, applying a repertoire-size bias correction to TCR pairs. False discovery rates were estimated in a later analysis by permuting HLA or CMV assignments 20 times. In a later analysis, co-occurring TCRs were grouped using DBSCAN, with TCRdist sequence similarity added in when clustering inside HLA-allele-positive subsets. Co-occurrence clustering excluded repertoires with fewer than 30,000 or more than 120,000 public chains, plus five with anomalous nucleotide sharing. Drawn from immuneACCESS, this table holds only the in-frame rearrangements with V and J called that TCRdb kept. Clones are partly lost; checked studies trace under half to an unresolved V gene and leave the rest unexplained. The DNA was the basis for D and trimming; V, J and clone size are from that table. The sample yields about 110,000 clones; around 84% were counted once. The biggest ten clones account for 22% of the sample.

The cohort comprised approximately 700 healthy bone marrow donors. All cohort members were sampled while nominally healthy, although unrecorded immune exposures were likely present. The donor was CMV seropositive and was included in the group of almost 300 seropositive cohort members. Each donor provided a peripheral blood sample, and peripheral blood mononuclear cells were used for TCR beta sequencing. The Qiagen DNeasy Blood Extraction Kit was used to extract genomic DNA from the blood cell samples. Concerning this clone: Its target antigen remains unknown. Base qualities are not provided; no much larger clone lies one nucleotide away.

The receptor was derived from a man in his thirties or forties in good health and CMV-seropositive. Sequenced material: PBMCs.

The bases read TGTGCCAGCAGCCCCAGGGTAGGTGGGGCCAACGTCCTGACTTTC. Translated, it gives CASSPRVGGANVLTF. The chain joins TRBV7-9 to TRBJ2-6, and TRBD1 may be the D gene, going by 5 matching bases. From the cysteine up to the phenylalanine, the CDR3 has a length of 15 residues. The DNA shown is the 45-base CDR3, in frame from base 1. Relative to germline, V is 5 bases shorter and J is 3 bases shorter, with 11 bases between their ends. CDR1 and CDR2 are read off the germline V gene (reference sequence) as SEHNR and FQNEAQ.